The TCR beta chain described here comes from a study of cytomegalovirus exposure and HLA in healthy donors. Germline CDR1 MGHRA, CDR2 YSYEKL. V was clipped by 1 base and J by 1 base, with 12 bases between them. This CDR3 contains 16 residues. The PCR had 60 Vbeta and 13 Jbeta primers. TCRdb's copy holds only in-frame clones and misses some; the assay was immunoSEQ multiplex PCR. The data hold roughly 150,000 clones, with about 80% observed a single time. The chain employs TRBV4-1 and TRBJ2-3, with D tentatively TRBD2 (7 bases). This TCR derives from a girl between 10 and 17 years old in good health and CMV-seropositive. The sequencing sample was made of PBMCs. Written as DNA, the CDR3 is TGCGCCAGCAGCCAAGTGGGGGGGCCGGGCACAGATACGCAGTATTTT. The encoded protein is CASSQVGGPGTDTQYF.